This passage covers 24 T cell receptor beta chains from one sample sequenced in a study of T cells after somatic rescue of genetic block (dated by TCRdb to the early 2020s). The library relied on the immunoSEQ multiplex PCR assay. In its TCRdb copy, this immuneACCESS table keeps in-frame sequences only and misses some clones. Where compared with another copy, unresolved V genes explain less than half of these, and the others have no known cause. The sample table contains 70,000 or so clones; only one count was recorded for around 90% of them. Around 3% of the sample is in the top ten clones. The sequencing sample was made of peripheral blood mononuclear cells (PBMCs). These TCRs come from a man aged 35 to 55.

The CDR3 DNA is TGTGCCAGCAGCTTAGGGGATCAGCCCCAGCATTTT. This gives the protein CASSLGDQPQHF. V and J are TRBV7-9 and TRBJ1-5; D ambiguous. The germline V gene encodes CDR1 SEHNR and CDR2 FQNEAQ (reference sequence). Trimming left V 1 base short and J 5 bases short, with 3 bases between. The CDR3 extends over 12 amino acids.

The genes are TRBV30 and TRBJ2-3; unclear D gene. Trimming removed 1 base from V and 7 bases from J, with 9 bases in between. Looked up from germline, CDR1 is GTSNPN and CDR2 is SVGIG (reference sequence). CDR3 size: 12 residues. CDR3 amino acids: CAWSGSFNTQYF. The DNA of the CDR3 is TGTGCCTGGAGTGGTTCTTTCAATACGCAGTATTTT.

This chain joins TRBV5-6 and TRBJ2-5; D is possibly TRBD1 (6 bases). With 4 bases removed from V and 1 base from J, the gap between germline ends came to 17 bases. CDR1 and CDR2 (germline): SGHDT, YYEEEE. The CDR3 is 16 amino acids. Here the CDR3 reads CASSRIDRPLQETQYF. CDR3 in DNA: TGTGCCAGCAGCCGGATCGACAGGCCCCTCCAAGAGACCCAGTACTTC.

The chain employs TRBV18 and TRBJ2-1, with 11 nucleotides matching TRBD1. This CDR3 contains 16 residues. The J segment lost 2 bases and the V segment lost 3 bases, leaving 3 bases of the junction unmatched. Germline CDR1 KGHSH, CDR2 LQKENI. The CDR3 region has the DNA TGTGCCAGCTCACCCGGGGGACAGGGGGCCTACAATGAGCAGTTCTTC. Protein sequence: CASSPGGQGAYNEQFF.

This chain links TRBV4-1 with TRBJ2-5; 10 nucleotides align to TRBD1. Germline CDR1 is MGHRA and CDR2 is YSYEKL. The CDR3 runs 18 residues. Trimming cost V 4 bases and J 5 bases; bases outside gene matches: 16. CDR3 amino acids: CASSLTIGTGDNLETQYF. The CDR3 bases are TGCGCCAGCAGCCTAACAATCGGGACAGGGGATAATTTGGAGACCCAGTACTTC.

V gene TRBV5-1 combines with J gene TRBJ1-3; D is possibly TRBD1 (5 bases). The V gene lost 5 bases and the J gene lost 4 bases, with 13 bases spanning the gap. This CDR3 region has 14 residues. Germline V lookup: CDR1 SGHRS, CDR2 YFSETQ. Here the CDR3 reads CASSPGLEGNTIYF. In nucleotides, the CDR3 is TGCGCCAGCAGTCCGGGACTTGAGGGAAACACCATATATTTT. The variable domain in full, completed from reference TRBV5-1 and TRBJ1-3, reads KAGVTQTPRYLIKTRGQQVTLSCSPISGHRSVSWYQQTPGQGLQFLFEYFSETQRNKGNFPGRFSGRQFSNSRSEMNVSTLELGDSALYLCASSPGLEGNTIYFGEGSWLTVV.

The gene calls are TRBV7-3 and TRBJ2-2; D not resolved. Per the germline V gene, CDR1 is SGHTA and CDR2 is FQGTGA. The length of the CDR3 is 14 residues. V was shortened by 2 bases and J by 1 base, with 5 bases between the two germline ends. The CDR3 coding sequence is TGTGCCAGCAGCTTACACAGGAACACCGGGGAGCTGTTTTTT. This encodes CASSLHRNTGELFF.

The sample holds one count of this clone. The chain couples TRBV19 to TRBJ1-1, with D hard to call. There are 15 residues in the CDR3. Germline V gene sequence: CDR1 LNHDA, CDR2 SQIVND (reference sequence). The V gene lost 5 bases and the J gene lost 1 base, with 14 bases spanning the gap. CDR3 bases: TGTGCCAGTAGTTCCCACAGAGGATCGAACACTGAAGCTTTCTTT. Translated, it gives CASSSHRGSNTEAFF.

V usage is TRBV6-5 and J usage is TRBJ1-2; D call uncertain. Per the germline V gene, CDR1 is MNHEY and CDR2 is SVGAGI. Trimming left V 5 bases short and J 2 bases short, with 9 bases between. The CDR3 consists of 13 residues. CDR3 nucleotides: TGTGCCAGCAGTCCACAGAAAAACTATGGCTACACCTTC. Translating it yields CASSPQKNYGYTF.

The V call is TRBV18, the J call TRBJ2-3; D is possibly TRBD2 (5 bases). This CDR3 comprises 15 residues. Germline V gene lookup returns CDR1 KGHSH and CDR2 LQKENI. V dropped 1 base and J dropped 2 bases, with 10 bases sitting between them. The CDR3 sequence: CASSPRSGNTDTQYF. CDR3 DNA sequence: TGTGCCAGCTCACCACGTTCGGGAAACACAGATACGCAGTATTTT. The full variable domain, with the rest looked up from reference TRBV18 and TRBJ2-3, is NAGVMQNPRHLVRRRGQEARLRCSPMKGHSHVYWYRQLPEEGLKFMVYLQKENIIDESGMPKERFSAEFPKEGPSILRIQQVVRGDSAAYFCASSPRSGNTDTQYFGPGTRLTVL.

The rearrangement links TRBV6-5 to TRBJ2-7; 9 bases agree with TRBD1. The J segment lost 6 bases and the V segment lost 4 bases, leaving 4 bases of the junction unmatched. The germline gives CDR1 MNHEY, CDR2 SVGAGI. This CDR3 contains 13 residues. The CDR3 spells CASSSGTGLEQYF. The CDR3 DNA is TGTGCCAGCAGTTCCGGGACAGGGCTCGAGCAGTACTTC.

This CDR3 reads CASSPHGGSGGAVDTQYF. Written as DNA, the CDR3 is TGCGCCAGCAGCCCCCACGGTGGTAGCGGGGGGGCCGTAGATACGCAGTATTTT. The V gene is TRBV5-1, the J gene TRBJ2-3; TRBD2 aligns across 11 bases. This CDR3 region has 18 residues. From germline, CDR1 is SGHRS and CDR2 YFSETQ. V shed 4 bases, J shed 5 bases, and the junction held 15 bases outside the gene matches.

V is TRBV4-2 and J is TRBJ2-6; D is tentatively TRBD1 or TRBD2 (5 bases each). The CDR3 loop spans 15 amino acids. Looked up from germline, CDR1 is LGHNA and CDR2 is YNFKEQ. Trimming left V 4 bases short and J 2 bases short, with 9 bases between. The CDR3 loop is CASSPGTAGANVLTF. The CDR3 coding sequence is TGTGCCAGCAGCCCAGGGACGGCTGGGGCCAACGTCCTGACTTTC.

V is TRBV10-2 and J is TRBJ2-6, with TRBD1 matching over 7 bases. CDR1 is WSHSY, CDR2 SAAADI, per germline. This CDR3 is built from 15 residues. After removal of 5 bases from V and 1 base from J, the junction contained 2 bases not matched to a gene. CDR3 residues: CASSLTGSGANVLTF. CDR3 DNA sequence: TGCGCCAGCAGTTTGACAGGGTCTGGGGCCAACGTCCTGACTTTC.

This chain links TRBV21-1 with TRBJ1-3. TRBV21-1 constitutes a pseudogene. This CDR3 comprises 11 residues. For the CDR3, the DNA is TGTGCAGCGAATACGGGAAACACCATATATTTT. It specifies CAANTGNTIYF.

V is TRBV7-9 and J is TRBJ2-1, with D perhaps matching TRBD2 (7 bases). The CDR3 consists of 18 residues. V was cut by 4 bases and J by 1 base, with 20 bases left in between. Germline loops: CDR1 SEHNR, CDR2 FQNEAQ (reference sequence). The CDR3, as DNA: TGTGCCAGCAGCTCCCTCAGGGGCGGGGGAGGATCCTACAATGAGCAGTTCTTC. Its protein is CASSSLRGGGGSYNEQFF.

The V gene is TRBV27, the J gene TRBJ2-7; 8 nucleotides line up with TRBD1. The V gene's germline CDR1 is MNHEY and CDR2 SMNVEV (reference sequence). The J segment lost 8 bases and the V segment lost 2 bases, leaving 8 bases of the junction unmatched. CDR3 length equals 14 residues. This CDR3 is CASSLGTGGGKQYF. In DNA, the CDR3 is TGTGCCAGCAGTTTAGGGACAGGAGGAGGGAAGCAGTACTTC.

The chain combines TRBV2 with TRBJ1-1, with TRBD1 as a possible D gene (6 bases). Deletions cut 3 bases from V and 7 bases from J, with 21 bases between. CDR3 length: 16 residues. CDR1 is SNHLY, CDR2 FYNNEI, per germline. The CDR3 loop is CASSDYVSGGGIEAFF. Written as DNA, the CDR3 is TGTGCCAGCAGTGATTACGTCTCTGGAGGGGGTATTGAAGCTTTCTTT.

CDR3 amino acids: CASNPGYEQYF. Written as DNA, the CDR3 is TGTGCCAGCAATCCGGGGTACGAGCAGTACTTC. The chain carries TRBV6-8 and TRBJ2-5; a weak D match, TRBD2 (5 bases). The J call may be mistaken, given a closer DNA end match to TRBJ2-7. The CDR3 spans 11 residues. Germline V gives CDR1 MNHGY, CDR2 SAAAGT.

The gene calls are TRBV2 and TRBJ2-7; TRBD2 aligns across 10 bases. The CDR3 covers 15 residues. V was pared by 4 bases and J by 2 bases, with 5 bases of the junction left unmatched. Germline loops: CDR1 SNHLY, CDR2 FYNNEI. DNA for the CDR3: TGTGCCAGCAGTGGACTAGCGGGCCTAACCTACGAGCAGTACTTC. Its translation: CASSGLAGLTYEQYF.

In nucleotides, the CDR3 is TGTGCCAGCAGCTTTCTAGCGGGAGGAGGGACAGATACGCAGTATTTT. Translation: CASSFLAGGGTDTQYF. V is TRBV6-6 and J is TRBJ2-3, with 11 bases aligning to TRBD2. The CDR3 runs to 16 residues. V dropped 6 bases and J dropped 3; count of bases not matched to a gene: 8. Looked up from germline, CDR1 is MNHNY and CDR2 is SVGAGI (reference sequence).

In nucleotides, the CDR3 is TGTGCCAGTCTCACTTACGGGAGCAGGGTGGATGGCTACACCTTC. Translation gives CASLTYGSRVDGYTF. The chain links TRBV28 to TRBJ1-2; tentatively, D is TRBD1 (5 bases). Germline assignment: CDR1 MDHEN and CDR2 SYDVKM. This CDR3 spans 15 amino acids. V was clipped by 9 bases and J by 6 bases, with 23 bases between them.

The CDR3 loop is CAWSGRAPPNEQFF. The CDR3 DNA reads TGTGCCTGGAGTGGGAGGGCCCCCCCCAATGAGCAGTTCTTC. This chain links TRBV30 with TRBJ2-1, with D possibly matching TRBD2 (6 bases). CDR1 GTSNPN and CDR2 SVGIG come from the germline V gene (reference sequence). This CDR3 has 14 residues. V gave up 1 base and J gave up 6 bases, with 13 bases separating them.

The chain employs TRBV27 and TRBJ2-2, with D possibly matching TRBD1 (5 bases). Germline V gene lookup returns CDR1 MNHEY and CDR2 SMNVEV (reference sequence). Trimming removed 4 bases from V and 5 bases from J, with 14 bases in between. This CDR3 comprises 15 residues. The CDR3 sequence: CASSSQGKETGELFF. The CDR3 nucleotides read TGTGCCAGCAGTTCCCAGGGAAAAGAGACCGGGGAGCTGTTTTTT.